The 3 T cell receptor beta chains reported below all come from one sample, sequenced in a study of blood T cell repertoires in COVID-19. Clones were read by immunoSEQ multiplex PCR, and TCRdb kept only the in-frame ones, dropping some. There are a few hundred thousand clones in the sample; 88% occur only once, and about 3% lies in the top ten. Sequences were obtained from PBMCs or T cells enriched from blood (not recorded which). Receptors originate from a woman aged 50 to 60 who had recovered from COVID-19.

The CDR3 sequence is CASSLPGQVYEQYF. The CDR3 DNA reads TGTGCCAGCAGTCTGCCGGGACAGGTCTACGAGCAGTACTTC. The chain has TRBV25-1 and TRBJ2-7; 8 nucleotides line up with TRBD1. The CDR3 spans 14 residues. The V and J ends lost 5 bases and 3 bases, in that order; junction bases with no gene match: 6. Germline values: CDR1 MGHDK, CDR2 SYGVNS.

This chain joins TRBV4-2 and TRBJ2-1, with 11 bases that match TRBD2. Unmatched junction bases numbered 14, after V lost 1 base and J lost 6 bases. The CDR3 runs to 19 residues. Germline V gives CDR1 LGHNA, CDR2 YNFKEQ. CDR3 region: CASSQVLAGASISGNEQFF. CDR3 nucleotide sequence: TGTGCCAGCAGCCAAGTACTAGCGGGAGCCTCGATATCCGGCAATGAGCAGTTCTTC.

CDR3 bases: TGTGCCAGCAGCACCTCAGGGACAGAAACCGTCTATGGCTACACCTTC. Protein: CASSTSGTETVYGYTF. The rearrangement links TRBV11-1 to TRBJ1-2, with TRBD1 identical over 7 bases. Germline V gene data show CDR1 as SGHAT and CDR2 as FQDESV (reference sequence). Germline trimming cut 5 bases from V and 4 bases from J; bases unmatched to any gene: 13. The CDR3 covers 16 residues.